This T cell receptor (beta chain) was captured by sequencing in a study of blood T cell repertoires in COVID-19. Sequencing used immunoSEQ multiplex PCR; TCRdb keeps in-frame clones, though not all of them. The sample lists some 250,000 clones, about three quarters occurring once. What was sequenced was peripheral blood. The sequence came from a woman of 80 years or more with acute or convalescent COVID-19.

The CDR3 region is CASSIDAGHSGANVLTF. Written as DNA, the CDR3 is TGTGCCAGTAGTATAGATGCAGGCCACTCTGGGGCCAACGTCCTGACTTTC. The chain carries TRBV19 and TRBJ2-6; no firm D call. CDR3 size: 17 residues. Trimming shortened V by 0 bases and J by 0 bases, and 9 bases separated the two germline ends. Germline lookup yields CDR1 LNHDA and CDR2 SQIVND (reference sequence).